Listed here are 30 T cell receptor beta chains from one sample, sequenced in a study of T cell repertoires in cytomegalovirus infection. Each CDR3 protein gets one entry after TCRdb re-called the reads with MiXCR. This sample has some 400,000 distinct CDR3 sequences, with around 32% found just once. Input material: PBMCs. The source is a human donor in good health (CMV status not recorded). Some clones in this sample may be carry-over from other donors' samples.

This clonotype was picked up many times. The V call is TRBV11-2, the J call TRBJ2-5; 8 nucleotides match TRBD2. Germline CDR1 SGHAT, CDR2 FQNNGV. The length of the CDR3 is 16 residues. With V trimmed by 4 bases and J by 0 bases, 7 bases remained unmatched. In DNA, the CDR3 is TGTGCCAGCAGCTCAAGACTAGCGTCGTACCAAGAGACCCAGTACTTC. It yields the protein CASSSRLASYQETQYF.

As to this clonotype: The CDR3 carries no conserved terminal phenylalanine or tryptophan, so it likely arises from a read error. The chain links TRBV6-1 to TRBJ2-7, with D possibly being TRBD1 (5 bases). The CDR3 covers 13 residues. Germline V lookup: CDR1 MNHNS, CDR2 SASEGT. V lost 2 bases to trimming and J lost 6 bases, with 11 bases between them. The CDR3: CASSEQGMGEQYL. Here the CDR3 DNA reads TGTGCCAGCAGTGAACAGGGAATGGGCGAGCAGTACTTA.

In this sample, this clonotype turned up many times. The chain joins TRBV28 to TRBJ1-5, with TRBD1 matching over 8 bases. V was clipped by 4 bases and J by 3 bases; unmatched bases: 5. The CDR3 covers 15 residues. From germline, CDR1 is MDHEN and CDR2 SYDVKM. The CDR3 loop is CASSSWTGTNQPQHF. DNA for the CDR3: TGTGCCAGCAGTTCATGGACAGGGACCAATCAGCCCCAGCATTTT.

The gene calls are TRBV19 and TRBJ1-5, with TRBD1 matching 8 bases. Trimming took 8 bases from V and 3 from J; bases not matched to a gene: 3. The V gene's germline CDR1 is LNHDA and CDR2 SQIVND (reference sequence). CDR3 length: 13 amino acids. DNA for the CDR3: TGTGCCAGTTGGGACAGGTCCAATCAGCCCCAGCATTTT. As protein: CASWDRSNQPQHF.

This clonotype appeared a few times. This chain joins TRBV27 and TRBJ2-2, with 9 bases that match TRBD2. CDR3 length equals 17 residues. V was clipped by 2 bases and J by 1 base; unmatched bases: 5. Germline loops: CDR1 MNHEY, CDR2 SMNVEV (reference sequence). CDR3 DNA sequence: TGTGCCAGCAGTTTAAGGCTAGCGGGAATGAACACCGGGGAGCTGTTTTTT. The encoded protein is CASSLRLAGMNTGELFF.

This clonotype was picked up many times. This rearrangement joins TRBV7-3 to TRBJ1-2; D remains unclear. Germline-derived CDR1 and CDR2 are SGHTA and FQGTGA. V lost 5 bases, J lost 4 bases, and 11 bases lay in between. The CDR3 is 13 residues long. The CDR3 protein is CASSLQSFYGYTF. CDR3 sequence (DNA): TGTGCCAGCAGCCTTCAGTCCTTCTATGGCTACACCTTC.

The count of this clonotype is one. DNA for the CDR3: TGTGCCAGCAGTTTTAGGTCAGGGAAAGAGACCCAGTACTTC. Protein: CASSFRSGKETQYF. The chain combines TRBV12-3 or TRBV12-4 with TRBJ2-5; possible D gene TRBD1, 5 bases. This CDR3 region has 14 residues. The V and J ends lost 3 bases and 3 bases respectively, with 11 bases between them.

This rearrangement joins TRBV18 to TRBJ2-7; the match to TRBD2 covers 11 bases. In germline, CDR1 is KGHSH, CDR2 LQKENI. The CDR3 spans 15 residues. V was clipped by 4 bases and J by 4 bases; unmatched bases: 6. CDR3 DNA: TGTGCCAGCTCACTACCCATAGCGGGGGGGTACGAGCAGTACTTC. This gives the protein CASSLPIAGGYEQYF.

This chain uses TRBV10-3 with TRBJ2-1; 7 positions match TRBD1. V shed 0 bases and J 4 bases; nucleotides not matched to a gene: 6. Germline CDR1 ENHRY, CDR2 SYGVKD. The CDR3 covers 16 residues. The CDR3 here is CAISESDREGYNEQFF. In DNA form, the CDR3 reads TGTGCCATCAGTGAGTCAGACAGGGAAGGGTACAATGAGCAGTTCTTC.

This clonotype was counted only a few times. The chain has TRBV6-6 and TRBJ2-5; 8 bases map to TRBD2. This CDR3 spans 17 amino acids. Germline lookup yields CDR1 MNHNY and CDR2 SVGAGI (reference sequence). The ends lost 6 bases at V and 5 bases at J; junction bases unmatched: 17. CDR3 residues: CASSSRGGGGREETQYF. The CDR3 nucleotides read TGTGCCAGCAGCTCCCGGGGGGGCGGGGGGCGGGAGGAGACCCAGTACTTC.

CDR3 region: CASSQLTGGKNEQFF. The DNA of the CDR3 is TGCGCCAGCAGCCAATTGACAGGGGGTAAGAATGAGCAGTTCTTC. The chain has TRBV4-3 and TRBJ2-1; 9 bases match TRBD1. V trimming: 2 bases; J trimming: 7 bases; junction bases outside the gene matches: 6. Germline CDR1 reads LGHNA; CDR2 reads YSLEER. This CDR3 comprises 15 residues.

This clonotype showed up just a few times. The chain recombines TRBV28 with TRBJ2-4; tentatively, D is TRBD1 (5 bases). CDR1 is MDHEN, CDR2 SYDVKM, per germline. Trimming removed 5 bases from V and 0 bases from J, with 17 bases in between. This CDR3 has 17 amino acids. The CDR3 DNA follows: TGTGCCAGCAGTCTGACGACAGTCGGTCTAGCCAAAAACATTCAGTACTTC. This encodes CASSLTTVGLAKNIQYF.

The table lists this clonotype with a few counts. The chain carries TRBV7-2 and TRBJ1-2; D is perhaps TRBD1 (5 bases). Looked up from germline, CDR1 is SGHTA and CDR2 is FQGNSA. V lost 1 base, J lost 12 bases, and 15 bases lay in between. The CDR3 is 13 amino acids. The CDR3 is CASSLVRGRDDTF. The CDR3 DNA follows: TGTGCCAGCAGCTTAGTCCGGGGCAGGGACGACACCTTC.

The chain combines TRBV4-3 with TRBJ1-6; D unclear. From germline, CDR1 is LGHNA and CDR2 YSLEER. Trimming pared 0 bases from V and 5 bases from J, leaving 8 bases between. This CDR3 comprises 15 residues. The CDR3 DNA reads as TGCGCCAGCAGCCAAGAGTTCGAGAATAATTCACCCCTCCACTTT. It translates to CASSQEFENNSPLHF.

The chain has TRBV7-2 and TRBJ1-2; D is unresolved. This CDR3 is built from 15 residues. V lost 5 bases and J lost 3, with 16 bases in between. CDR1 and CDR2 from the germline V gene are SGHTA and FQGNSA. The DNA for the CDR3 is TGTGCCAGCAGCCCAGATTTTCGGTGGTACTATGGCTACACCTTC. Protein product: CASSPDFRWYYGYTF.

By proportion, this clonotype is medium-sized. The chain joins TRBV2 to TRBJ2-1; tentatively, D is TRBD2 (6 bases). CDR3 size: 15 residues. V was trimmed by 2 bases and J by 1 base, leaving 9 bases between them. In germline, CDR1 is SNHLY, CDR2 FYNNEI. The CDR3 region is CASSESGVSYNEQFF. Written as DNA, the CDR3 is TGTGCCAGCAGTGAATCGGGGGTGTCCTACAATGAGCAGTTCTTC.

This clonotype was picked up a small number of times. The chain employs TRBV7-9 and TRBJ2-3; 8 bases are shared with TRBD2. The V gene end was trimmed by 2 bases and the J gene end by 1 base; junction bases not matched to a gene: 5. This CDR3 spans 16 amino acids. Germline V gives CDR1 SEHNR, CDR2 FQNEAQ (reference sequence). CDR3: CASSLFGLAGTDTQYF. CDR3 bases: TGTGCCAGCAGCTTATTCGGACTAGCCGGCACAGATACGCAGTATTTT.

This clonotype was counted only a few times. The chain couples TRBV24-1 to TRBJ2-3; D may be TRBD2 (6 bases). Germline CDR1 is KGHDR and CDR2 is SFDVKD. Trimming stripped 9 bases from V and 1 base from J, with 13 bases between. This CDR3 comprises 14 residues. CDR3 amino acids: CATGGDDGTDTQYF. The CDR3 DNA reads as TGTGCCACCGGAGGGGACGACGGCACAGATACGCAGTATTTT.

This clonotype was observed a handful of times. This chain joins TRBV24-1 and TRBJ2-4; 7 bases agree with TRBD2. Per germline, CDR1 KGHDR and CDR2 SFDVKD. V shed 4 bases, J shed 6 bases, and the junction held 14 bases outside the gene matches. This CDR3 spans 17 amino acids. CDR3 DNA sequence: TGTGCCACCAGTGAACGGACATCTGGGGAGGGCAGAAACATTCAGTACTTC. It is translated as CATSERTSGEGRNIQYF.

On this clonotype: A much larger clone differs by one base, so this may be a read error. The J gene is TRBJ1-5, the V gene TRBV12-3 or TRBV12-4; D remains unclear. CDR3 size: 13 residues. V was shortened by 6 bases and J by 0 bases, with 6 bases between the two germline ends. This CDR3 reads CASSSASNQPQHF. The CDR3 DNA reads as TGTGCCAGCAGCTCAGCTAGCAATCAGCCCCAGCATTTT.

The V call is TRBV7-6, the J call TRBJ2-1; 8 bases are shared with TRBD1. The CDR3 is 15 residues long. The V segment lost 5 bases and the J segment 0 bases; nucleotides outside the gene matches: 3. Germline lookup yields CDR1 SGHVS and CDR2 FNYEAQ. This CDR3 reads CASSPGGFSYNEQFF. The CDR3 DNA reads TGTGCCAGCAGCCCAGGGGGCTTCTCCTACAATGAGCAGTTCTTC.

This chain joins TRBV20-1 and TRBJ1-1; possibly TRBD1 for D (6 bases). The CDR3 consists of 12 residues. Trimming stripped 3 bases from V and 6 bases from J, with 11 bases between. In germline, CDR1 is DFQATT, CDR2 SNEGSKA (reference sequence). CDR3 residues: CSASRGESEAFF. CDR3 bases: TGCAGTGCTAGTAGGGGGGAATCTGAAGCTTTCTTT.

Only one count was recorded for this clonotype. The chain joins TRBV20-1 to TRBJ2-3; D is unresolved. Trimming took 5 bases from V and 1 from J, leaving 7 bases between them. Germline-derived CDR1 and CDR2 are DFQATT and SNEGSKA (reference sequence). The CDR3 has 12 amino acids. The CDR3 is CSAPRGTDTQYF. Written as DNA, the CDR3 is TGCAGTGCTCCTCGCGGCACAGATACGCAGTATTTT.

The chain couples TRBV6-5 to TRBJ2-1; 10 nucleotides align to TRBD1. CDR3 size: 18 residues. Germline V gene data show CDR1 as MNHEY and CDR2 as SVGAGI. Germline trimming cut 2 bases from V and 6 bases from J; bases unmatched to any gene: 13. CDR3 nucleotides: TGTGCCAGCAGTTACCAACCGGGACAGGGGATTGTGGGCAATGAGCAGTTCTTC. It yields the protein CASSYQPGQGIVGNEQFF.

A few counts support this clonotype. CDR3 residues: CASSFRVGTGVSGNTIYF. CDR3 in DNA: TGTGCCAGCAGCTTTAGGGTTGGGACAGGCGTCTCTGGAAACACCATATATTTT. The chain uses TRBV7-9 and TRBJ1-3, with 8 bases lining up with TRBD1. Germline V gene sequence: CDR1 SEHNR, CDR2 FQNEAQ (reference sequence). Trimming at V came to 3 bases and at J to 0 bases, leaving 10 bases not matched to a gene. The CDR3 consists of 18 residues.

This clonotype was detected a few times. V is TRBV12-3 or TRBV12-4 and J is TRBJ2-7, with D uncertain. V lost 2 bases and J 5 bases, leaving 4 bases between the germline ends. This CDR3 is built from 11 residues. The CDR3 loop reads CASSLTDEQYF. As DNA, the CDR3 is TGTGCCAGCAGTTTAACGGACGAGCAGTACTTC.

The sample holds a few counts of this clonotype. The chain recombines TRBV12-3 or TRBV12-4 with TRBJ1-5, with 10 bases that match TRBD1. V trimming: 6 bases; J trimming: 2 bases; junction bases outside the gene matches: 4. The CDR3 is made up of 15 amino acids. CDR3: CASRGQGVRNQPQHF. The CDR3 nucleotides are TGTGCCAGCAGAGGACAGGGGGTTCGCAATCAGCCCCAGCATTTT.

This clonotype came up a few times. This chain uses TRBV6-6 with TRBJ1-5; D is ambiguous. The CDR3 runs to 13 residues. V was cut by 8 bases and J by 1 base, with 9 bases left in between. Per germline, CDR1 MNHNY and CDR2 SVGAGI (reference sequence). CDR3 sequence (DNA): TGTGCCAGCCTGAGGCAGAGCAATCAGCCCCAGCATTTT. This codes for CASLRQSNQPQHF.

This chain links TRBV27 with TRBJ2-7, with a tentative D call TRBD2 (6 bases). The CDR3 extends over 11 amino acids. Trimming removed 6 bases at V and 3 bases at J, with 6 bases between. The germline CDR1 and CDR2 sequences are MNHEY and SMNVEV (reference sequence). The CDR3 bases are TGTGCCAGCAGGGGAGGCTACGAGCAGTACTTC. It specifies CASRGGYEQYF.

The rearrangement links TRBV12-3 or TRBV12-4 to TRBJ2-5; TRBD2 aligns across 9 bases. V was pared by 2 bases and J by 0 bases, with 1 base of the junction left unmatched. This CDR3 comprises 15 residues. CDR3: CASSLSGGYQETQYF. CDR3 in DNA: TGTGCCAGCAGTTTAAGCGGGGGGTACCAAGAGACCCAGTACTTC.